Below, 11 T cell receptor beta chains from the same sample are listed, as sequenced in a study of identical twins. TCRdb re-called the 5' RACE reads through MiXCR, storing one row per CDR3 protein. The sample lists about 720,000 distinct CDR3 sequences, 8% to 9% occurring once. These data were also filed under a second study, of yellow fever vaccine responses in identical twins.

Specimen: PBMCs. These receptors originate from a woman younger than 35 in good health.

This clonotype turned up a few times. This chain connects TRBV27 to TRBJ2-1; 11 positions match TRBD2. There are 17 residues in the CDR3. Trimming removed 7 bases from V and 3 bases from J; junction bases left unmatched: 11. CDR1 and CDR2 (germline): MNHEY, SMNVEV (reference sequence). The CDR3 here is CASTRLRLAGNYNEQFF. The CDR3 nucleotides read TGTGCCAGCACCCGCCTCCGACTAGCGGGGAACTACAATGAGCAGTTCTTC.

The chain uses TRBV20-1 and TRBJ2-3, with D tentatively TRBD2 (7 bases). Germline V gene lookup returns CDR1 DFQATT and CDR2 SNEGSKA (reference sequence). The CDR3 has 13 amino acids. This CDR3 is CRGGDYPTDTQYF. Written as DNA, the CDR3 is TGCAGAGGGGGGGACTACCCCACAGATACGCAGTATTTT.

V and J are TRBV7-6 and TRBJ2-7; 7 nucleotides match TRBD2. The CDR3 is 14 amino acids. CDR1 is SGHVS, CDR2 FNYEAQ, per germline. V lost 2 bases, J lost 3 bases, and 4 bases stayed unmatched. CDR3 amino acids: CASSLFASGYEQYF. In DNA, the CDR3 is TGTGCCAGCAGCTTATTCGCTAGCGGCTACGAGCAGTACTTC.

V is TRBV4-1 and J is TRBJ2-7; D unclear. The CDR3 is made up of 13 amino acids. The ends were cut back, 0 bases at V and 6 bases at J, with 9 bases in the middle. The germline gives CDR1 MGHRA, CDR2 YSYEKL. CDR3 in amino acids: CASSQDQYSEQYF. The CDR3 DNA sequence: TGCGCCAGCAGCCAAGATCAGTACAGCGAGCAGTACTTC.

The table lists this clonotype with a few counts. The V call is TRBV7-9, the J call TRBJ2-7; no reliable D call. Germline CDR1 SEHNR, CDR2 FQNEAQ (reference sequence). Trimming cost V 5 bases and J 0 bases, with 17 bases left between them. The CDR3 runs to 16 residues. CDR3 sequence reads: CASSHPKQTTSYEQYF. The CDR3 DNA reads TGTGCCAGCAGCCACCCCAAGCAAACTACCTCCTACGAGCAGTACTTC.

This clonotype occurred a few times. The chain couples TRBV19 to TRBJ2-2; 7 bases fit TRBD1. The germline gives CDR1 LNHDA, CDR2 SQIVND (reference sequence). Trimming at V came to 7 bases and at J to 6 bases, leaving 2 bases not matched to a gene. The length of the CDR3 is 12 residues. CDR3 residues: CASNRGSGELFF. CDR3 nucleotides: TGTGCCAGTAACAGGGGATCCGGGGAGCTGTTTTTT.

In its sample, this clonotype was seen many times. The chain joins TRBV20-1 to TRBJ2-7; 9 bases line up with TRBD2. J gave up 2 bases and V 3 bases, and 2 bases lay outside the gene matches. The CDR3 consists of 13 residues. Germline V CDR1 and CDR2: DFQATT, SNEGSKA (reference sequence). CDR3 amino acids: CSASAGGPYEQYF. The CDR3 region has the DNA TGCAGTGCTAGTGCGGGAGGGCCCTACGAGCAGTACTTC.

This chain's CDR3 is CASSRSLRISSYEQYF. The CDR3 DNA reads TGTGCCAGCAGCCGGAGTTTGCGGATAAGCTCCTACGAGCAGTACTTC. V and J are TRBV16 and TRBJ2-7; D ambiguous. V was clipped by 4 bases and J by 0 bases, with 16 bases between them. The CDR3 loop spans 16 amino acids. In germline, CDR1 is KGHSY, CDR2 FQNENV.

This chain links TRBV5-6 with TRBJ2-5, with 13 bases fitting TRBD2. Trimming removed 3 bases from V and 7 bases from J; junction bases left unmatched: 9. The CDR3 is 16 residues long. In germline, CDR1 is SGHDT, CDR2 YYEEEE. For the CDR3, the DNA is TGTGCCAGCAGCTACTTAACTAGCGGGGGGGCAGGGACCCAGTACTTC. Protein product: CASSYLTSGGAGTQYF.

This clonotype has at least ten counts. DNA of the CDR3: TGTGCCAAGACGACGGTACTAGCGGGAATGCCAGATACGCAGTATTTT. Its translation: CAKTTVLAGMPDTQYF. The chain recombines TRBV10-3 with TRBJ2-3; 10 nucleotides align to TRBD2. V lost 10 bases, J lost 4 bases, and 14 bases stayed unmatched. Germline V gives CDR1 ENHRY, CDR2 SYGVKD. CDR3 length: 16 amino acids.

J is TRBJ2-7 and V is TRBV10-3; D assignment may be TRBD1 or TRBD2 (5 bases each). CDR1 and CDR2 from the germline V gene are ENHRY and SYGVKD. Trimming cost V 11 bases and J 2 bases, with 19 bases left between them. The CDR3 length is 14 residues. CDR3 DNA sequence: TGTGCCGACATACCAGCGAGGGACCCCTACGAGCAGTACTTC. Residues: CADIPARDPYEQYF.